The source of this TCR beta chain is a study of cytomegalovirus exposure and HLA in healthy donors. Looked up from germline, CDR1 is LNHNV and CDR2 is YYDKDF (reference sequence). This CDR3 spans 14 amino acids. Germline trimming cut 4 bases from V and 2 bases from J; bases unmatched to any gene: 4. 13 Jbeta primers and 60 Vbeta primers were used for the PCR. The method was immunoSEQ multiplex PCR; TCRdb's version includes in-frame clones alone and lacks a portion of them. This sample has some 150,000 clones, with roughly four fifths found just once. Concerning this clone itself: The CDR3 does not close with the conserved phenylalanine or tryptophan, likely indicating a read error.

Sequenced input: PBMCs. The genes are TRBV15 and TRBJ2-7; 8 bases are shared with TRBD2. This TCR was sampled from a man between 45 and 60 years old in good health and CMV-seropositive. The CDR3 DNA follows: TGTGCCACCAGCACGGCGGGACTAGCCTACGAGCAGTACCTC. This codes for CATSTAGLAYEQYL.